This T cell receptor (beta chain) was retrieved from a study of blood T cell repertoires in COVID-19. Comment on this clone: Distinct nucleotide sequences in the sample also encode this CDR3.

This CDR3 spans 12 amino acids. CDR1 is MDHEN, CDR2 SYDVKM, per germline. The ends were cut back, 1 base at V and 6 bases at J, with 4 bases in the middle. Method: immunoSEQ multiplex PCR; TCRdb's copy keeps in-frame clones and lacks some. The table includes roughly 160,000 clones, 79% detected once. This sequence originates from a woman aged 65 to 85 in a cohort exposed to, infected with or recovered from COVID-19 (not recorded which). The V and J genes are TRBV28 and TRBJ1-5; D is unresolved. The specimen was PBMCs or T cells enriched from blood (not recorded which). Written as DNA, the CDR3 is TGTGCCAGCAGTTTATTATCTCAGCCCCAGCATTTT. Translation: CASSLLSQPQHF.